This T cell receptor beta chain is drawn from a study of blood T cell repertoires in COVID-19 (TCRdb year 2020). Background for the entire study: Samples from collaborators originated in the United States, Italy and Spain and spanned both the acute and convalescent phases of COVID-19. The samples were drawn from two sources: the first 160 participants of the ongoing ImmuneRACE study, and fewer than 1,500 subjects contributed by 6 global collaborators. Where available, HLA class I and class II types were obtained from metadata supplied by the sample provider rather than from assay-based typing. The repertoires were made available in a free public database intended to serve as a resource for research on the immune response to SARS-CoV-2. Sample metadata almost always included a de-identified subject ID, COVID-19 status, age in years and sex. Subjects who had been exposed to COVID-19, were actively infected with it, or had recovered from it provided the deeply sampled blood TCRbeta repertoires that made up the dataset. The material from the prospective study consisted of cDNA or gDNA derived from T cells, B-cell-depleted T cells, or PBMCs.

CDR1 and CDR2 (LNHDA, SQIVND) derive from the germline V gene (reference sequence). V and J are truncated by 6 bases and 0 bases respectively, leaving an intervening sequence of 9 bases. Including the terminal cysteine and phenylalanine, the CDR3 comprises 14 residues. Only CDR3 DNA is held: 42 bases, read in frame from base 1. The immunoSEQ Assay, a bias-controlled multiplex PCR, was used to amplify TCRbeta CDR3 regions from genomic DNA. In the source study's methods: The number of nucleated cells in each sample was estimated by amplification of reference gene primers within the assay. Sequence reads were collapsed and filtered to measure the absolute abundance of every unique TCRbeta CDR3 rearrangement. For each sample, productive Simpson clonality was calculated as the square root of Simpson's diversity index over productive rearrangements. TCRdb re-hosts the immuneACCESS table, in-frame sequences only. Its copies lack some clones; in the studies checked, an unresolved V gene accounts for under half of them, and the cause for the rest is not known. That table is the source of V, J and clone size, and D and trimming were worked out from the DNA. The table for this sample lists just over 150,000 clones; 75% to 85% of them were counted only once. Together, the top ten hold 0.5% to 0.65% of the sample.

Overall study results and their limits: The quantity of clinical and demographic metadata differed by source and by participant and was supplied without curation.

In this sample, this clone turned up a few times. It lacks a known antigen. Qualities for individual bases were not recorded, and no much larger clone is one base off. The collaborating institutions used their own protocols to collect whole blood in K2EDTA tubes. Collaborator samples were shipped for TCRbeta analysis as frozen whole blood, isolated PBMCs, or DNA extracted from either sample type. The TCR sequence derives from a man aged 55 to 70 with acute or convalescent COVID-19. Material for sequencing was peripheral blood. The sequence joins TRBV19 to TRBJ1-3; possibly the D gene is TRBD1, per 6 matching bases. The DNA sequence is TGTGCCAGTAGATCGACAGGCTCTGGAAACACCATATATTTT. This gives the protein CASRSTGSGNTIYF.